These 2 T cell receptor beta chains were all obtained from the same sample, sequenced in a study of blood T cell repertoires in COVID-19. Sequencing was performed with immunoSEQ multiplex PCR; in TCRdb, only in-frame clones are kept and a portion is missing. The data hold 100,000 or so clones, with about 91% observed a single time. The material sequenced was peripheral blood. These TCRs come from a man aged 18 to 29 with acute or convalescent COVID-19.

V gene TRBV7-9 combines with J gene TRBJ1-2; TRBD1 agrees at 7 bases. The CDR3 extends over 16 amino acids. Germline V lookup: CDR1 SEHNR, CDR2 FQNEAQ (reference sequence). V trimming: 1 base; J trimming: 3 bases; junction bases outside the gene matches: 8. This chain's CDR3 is CASSLDWDRHHYGYTF. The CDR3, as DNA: TGTGCCAGCAGCTTAGATTGGGACAGACACCACTATGGCTACACCTTC.

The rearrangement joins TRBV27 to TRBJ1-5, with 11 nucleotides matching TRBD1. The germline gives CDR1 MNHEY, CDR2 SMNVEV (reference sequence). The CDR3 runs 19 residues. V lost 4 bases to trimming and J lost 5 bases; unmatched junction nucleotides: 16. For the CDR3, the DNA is TGTGCCAGCAGTTCGTACAACCTCGCTCGGACAGGGGGCCATCAGCCCCAGCATTTT. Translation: CASSSYNLARTGGHQPQHF.